The 13 T cell receptor beta chains below come from one sample, sequenced in a study of T-cell memory formation after mild COVID-19 (dated by TCRdb to about 2021). Preparation of the library involved 5' RACE. TCRdb lists the instrument as Illumina NovaSeq 6000. The public reads were run again by TCRdb, first through fastp at Q25 and then through MiXCR, and only productive beta chains were kept. Rows matching on CDR3 protein sequence are summarized as one entry with the most common DNA and genes. This sample gives under 300,000 distinct CDR3 sequences in total; 8% to 9% of them show up just once. The top ten clonotypes cover under 25% of the sample. The sample was PBMCs or a T cell subset sorted from them (not recorded which). These receptors originate from a young man who had mild COVID-19 (a few samples of this study predate the infection). The sample titles of this study are shuffled in the database, so cell type and time point are left out; the donor was told from shared clones.

The V and J genes are TRBV12-3 or TRBV12-4 and TRBJ2-7; 10 bases line up with TRBD2. The CDR3 consists of 14 residues. V trimming: 5 bases; J trimming: 3 bases; junction bases outside the gene matches: 4. CDR3 sequence: CASSTSSGSYEQYF. Written as DNA, the CDR3 is TGTGCCAGCAGTACATCTAGCGGGAGCTACGAGCAGTACTTC.

This clonotype has more than one count but fewer than ten. The rearrangement links TRBV10-3 to TRBJ1-1, with 11 bases fitting TRBD1. The CDR3 consists of 15 residues. Trimming removed 4 bases from V and 5 bases from J; junction bases left unmatched: 6. The germline CDR1 and CDR2 sequences are ENHRY and SYGVKD. The CDR3 loop is CAISGAGTGGTEAFF. CDR3 DNA sequence: TGTGCCATCAGTGGGGCCGGGACAGGGGGGACTGAAGCTTTCTTT.

This clonotype was detected ten times or more. V gene TRBV2 combines with J gene TRBJ1-3, with D unclear. Germline values: CDR1 SNHLY, CDR2 FYNNEI. The CDR3 runs to 14 residues. V lost 8 bases, J lost 0 bases, and 11 bases lay in between. In DNA form, the CDR3 reads TGTGCCAGCTCAACCGTTAGCTCTGGAAACACCATATATTTT. This sequence encodes CASSTVSSGNTIYF. The full variable domain, with the rest looked up from reference TRBV2 and TRBJ1-3, is EPEVTQTPSHQVTQMGQEVILRCVPISNHLYFYWYRQILGQKVEFLVSFYNNEISEKSEIFDDQFSVERPDGSNFTLKIRSTKLEDSAMYFCASSTVSSGNTIYFGEGSWLTVV.

This clonotype was seen a handful of times. The rearrangement joins TRBV20-1 to TRBJ2-1; the D gene is possibly TRBD1 (7 bases). V was shortened by 4 bases and J by 6 bases, with 10 bases between the two germline ends. Looked up from germline, CDR1 is DFQATT and CDR2 is SNEGSKA (reference sequence). The CDR3 has 12 amino acids. CDR3 amino acids: CSANRGGNEQFF. DNA of the CDR3: TGCAGTGCTAACAGGGGAGGCAATGAGCAGTTCTTC.

The chain employs TRBV10-3 and TRBJ1-5; unclear D gene. The CDR3 is made up of 12 amino acids. Germline V gives CDR1 ENHRY, CDR2 SYGVKD. V was shortened by 3 bases and J by 3 bases, with 3 bases between the two germline ends. The DNA of the CDR3 is TGTGCCATCAGTGAAGACAATCAGCCCCAGCATTTT. It is translated as CAISEDNQPQHF.

A few counts support this clonotype. The chain couples TRBV5-1 to TRBJ2-1; D ambiguous. Trimming left V 1 base short and J 0 bases short, with 8 bases between. The CDR3 has 15 amino acids. CDR1 is SGHRS, CDR2 YFSETQ, per germline. Here the CDR3 DNA reads TGCGCCAGCAGCTTGTCTCGGAACTCCTACAATGAGCAGTTCTTC. Its protein product is CASSLSRNSYNEQFF.

V gene TRBV19 combines with J gene TRBJ2-7; a weak D match, TRBD2 (5 bases). Trimming left V 10 bases short and J 4 bases short, with 20 bases between. The CDR3 is made up of 14 amino acids. CDR1 is LNHDA and CDR2 is SQIVND in the germline V gene (reference sequence). The CDR3 reads CATSTPGREYEQYF. The CDR3 DNA reads TGTGCCACCAGTACCCCGGGGAGAGAATACGAGCAGTACTTC.

This clonotype was picked up many times. The genes are TRBV4-1 and TRBJ1-2, with D maybe TRBD1 (5 bases). The V end was cut by 1 base, the J end by 8 bases, with 23 bases between. Germline CDR1 and CDR2: MGHRA and YSYEKL. CDR3 size: 17 residues. The CDR3 DNA reads TGCGCCAGCAGCCAAGGCTCATTCGGGACGGCGAGTGGGGGCTACACCTTC. Its protein is CASSQGSFGTASGGYTF.

The chain has TRBV4-1 and TRBJ2-5, with D possibly being TRBD2 (7 bases). Germline CDR1 MGHRA, CDR2 YSYEKL. The CDR3 loop spans 15 amino acids. The V gene lost 1 base and the J gene lost 1 base, with 10 bases spanning the gap. CDR3 in amino acids: CASSQGAGAQETQYF. The CDR3 nucleotides are TGCGCCAGCAGCCAAGGGGCGGGGGCCCAAGAGACCCAGTACTTC.

The rearrangement links TRBV6-5 to TRBJ1-2, with 9 positions matching TRBD1. The CDR3 is 13 residues long. V gave up 8 bases and J gave up 7 bases; unmatched junction bases: 8. Per the germline V gene, CDR1 is MNHEY and CDR2 is SVGAGI. The CDR3 is CASAIGTGSGYTF. The CDR3 DNA is TGTGCCAGCGCCATTGGGACAGGGAGTGGCTACACCTTC.

This clonotype was seen at least ten times. The gene calls are TRBV11-2 and TRBJ1-5; D perhaps matches TRBD1 (6 bases). V was cut by 2 bases and J by 0 bases, with 8 bases left in between. The CDR3 is made up of 15 amino acids. CDR1 is SGHAT, CDR2 FQNNGV, per germline. The CDR3 coding sequence is TGTGCCAGCAGCTTAAACAGGGCTAGCAATCAGCCCCAGCATTTT. Amino acid sequence: CASSLNRASNQPQHF.

This clonotype was seen a handful of times. The rearrangement uses TRBV3-1 and TRBJ2-5, with 14 bases matching TRBD2. Trimming removed 6 bases from V and 9 bases from J; junction bases left unmatched: 3. Germline CDR1 and CDR2: LGHDT and YNNKEL (reference sequence). The CDR3 has 13 amino acids. This CDR3 reads CASRRTSGGSQYF. DNA of the CDR3: TGTGCCAGCAGACGGACTAGCGGGGGGTCCCAGTACTTC.

This clonotype was seen a few times. V is TRBV20-1 and J is TRBJ2-3, with 10 bases lining up with TRBD2. The CDR3 runs to 17 residues. With 1 base clipped from V and 2 bases from J, the junction kept 9 bases outside the gene matches. Germline V gene sequence: CDR1 DFQATT, CDR2 SNEGSKA (reference sequence). CDR3 protein: CSARGGSGGRYTDTQYF. CDR3 in DNA: TGCAGTGCTAGAGGGGGTAGCGGGGGGCGTTACACAGATACGCAGTATTTT.